The TCR beta chain under discussion was sequenced for a study of CD8+CD57+ T cells in acquired aplastic anemia. Study-level information: On average, sorted CD4+ and CD8+ cells gave about 2.9 ug of DNA. Some 9.9 million reads, on average, were obtained for CD4+ cells from healthy donors.

Findings of the study overall: Researchers report that around 29 CD8+ CDR3 sequences appeared in both patients and controls. With respect to CD8+ Simpson's diversity, patients and controls did not differ significantly.

This clonotype showed up many times. The antigen is undetermined. Genomic DNA, the template, was used for profiling of the TCR beta VDJ and CDR3. Each CDR3 protein gets one entry after TCRdb re-called the reads with MiXCR. The sample gives a few hundred thousand distinct CDR3 sequences, about a third of which show up once; 0.9% to 1.2% is in the top ten. The CDR3 has 12 amino acids. After removal of 4 bases from V and 9 bases from J, the junction contained 6 bases not matched to a gene. Germline V gene sequence: CDR1 SQVTM, CDR2 ANQGSEA. Sequencing was carried out using sorted CD4+, CD8+, or CD8+CD57+ T cells (not recorded which) from PBMCs. V and J are TRBV29-1 and TRBJ2-1, with 7 bases aligning to TRBD1. The sequence was obtained from a human donor in good health, serving as a control. As DNA, the CDR3 is TGCAGCGTTGTTAGGGGGCGCGGTGAGCAGTTCTTC. Its translation is CSVVRGRGEQFF.